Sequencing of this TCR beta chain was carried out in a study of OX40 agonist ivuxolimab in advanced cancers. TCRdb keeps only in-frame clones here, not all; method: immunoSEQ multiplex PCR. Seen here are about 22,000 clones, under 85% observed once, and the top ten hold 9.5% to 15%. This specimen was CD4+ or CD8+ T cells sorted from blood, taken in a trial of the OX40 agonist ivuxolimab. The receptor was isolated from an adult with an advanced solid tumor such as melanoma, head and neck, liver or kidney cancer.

The CDR3 bases are TGTGCCAGTAGTATTATCCGGGGTCAGGGTGGCTACACCTTC. Its translation is CASSIIRGQGGYTF. The V and J genes are TRBV19 and TRBJ1-2, with D possibly being TRBD1 (5 bases). This CDR3 has 14 amino acids. Trimming cost V 3 bases and J 7 bases, with 15 bases left between them. Germline CDR1 LNHDA, CDR2 SQIVND (reference sequence).